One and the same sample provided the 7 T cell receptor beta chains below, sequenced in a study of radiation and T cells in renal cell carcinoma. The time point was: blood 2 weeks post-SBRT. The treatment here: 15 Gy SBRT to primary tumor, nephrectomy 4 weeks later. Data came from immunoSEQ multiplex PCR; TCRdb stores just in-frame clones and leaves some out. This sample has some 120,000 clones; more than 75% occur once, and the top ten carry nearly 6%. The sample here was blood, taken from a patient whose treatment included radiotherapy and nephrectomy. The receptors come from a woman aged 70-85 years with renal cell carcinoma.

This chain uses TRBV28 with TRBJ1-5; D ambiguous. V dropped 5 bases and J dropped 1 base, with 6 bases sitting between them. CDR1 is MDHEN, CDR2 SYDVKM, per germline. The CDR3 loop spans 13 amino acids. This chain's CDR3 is CASSLVSNQPQHF. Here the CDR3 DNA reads TGTGCCAGCAGTCTAGTAAGCAATCAGCCCCAGCATTTT.

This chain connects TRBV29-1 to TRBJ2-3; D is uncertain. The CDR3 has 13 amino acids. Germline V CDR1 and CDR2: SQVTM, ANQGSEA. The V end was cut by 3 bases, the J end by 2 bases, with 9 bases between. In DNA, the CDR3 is TGCAGCGTTGATTTAAGAGCCACAGATACGCAGTATTTT. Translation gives CSVDLRATDTQYF.

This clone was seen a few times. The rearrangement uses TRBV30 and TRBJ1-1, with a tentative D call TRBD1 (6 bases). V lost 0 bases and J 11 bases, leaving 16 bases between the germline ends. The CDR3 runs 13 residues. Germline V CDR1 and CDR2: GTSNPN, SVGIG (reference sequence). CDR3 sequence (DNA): TGTGCCTGGAGTGTGGACAGCCAACCGGGTGCTTTCTTT. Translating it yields CAWSVDSQPGAFF. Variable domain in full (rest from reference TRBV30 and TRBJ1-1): SQTIHQWPATLVQPVGSPLSLECTVEGTSNPNLYWYRQAAGRGLQLLFYSVGIGQISSEVPQNLSASRPQDRQFILSSKKLLLSDSGFYLCAWSVDSQPGAFFGQGTRLTVV.

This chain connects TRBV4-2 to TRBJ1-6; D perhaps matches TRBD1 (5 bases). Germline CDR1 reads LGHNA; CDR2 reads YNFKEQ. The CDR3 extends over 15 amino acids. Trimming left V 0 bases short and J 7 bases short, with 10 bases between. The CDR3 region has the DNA TGTGCCAGCAGCCAAGAAATAGGGGTGAATTCACCCCTCCACTTT. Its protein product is CASSQEIGVNSPLHF.

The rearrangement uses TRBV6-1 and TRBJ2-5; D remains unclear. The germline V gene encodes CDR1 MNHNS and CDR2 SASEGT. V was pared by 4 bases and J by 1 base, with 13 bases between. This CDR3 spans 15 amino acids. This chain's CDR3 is CASSARFRAQETQYF. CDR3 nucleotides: TGTGCCAGCAGTGCTAGGTTTCGGGCCCAAGAGACCCAGTACTTC.

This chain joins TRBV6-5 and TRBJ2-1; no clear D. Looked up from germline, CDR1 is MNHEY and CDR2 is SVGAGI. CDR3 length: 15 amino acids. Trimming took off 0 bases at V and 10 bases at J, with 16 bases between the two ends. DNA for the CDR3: TGTGCCAGCAGTTACTCGAAAAGGTTCCCTTGGGAGCAGTTCTTC. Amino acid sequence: CASSYSKRFPWEQFF.

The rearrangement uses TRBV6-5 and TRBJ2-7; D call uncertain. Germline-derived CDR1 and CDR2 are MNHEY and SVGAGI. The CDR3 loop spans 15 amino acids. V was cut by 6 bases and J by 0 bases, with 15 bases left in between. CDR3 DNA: TGTGCCAGCAGCCCACAATACAGTCCCTCCTACGAGCAGTACTTC. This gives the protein CASSPQYSPSYEQYF.